Below are 32 T cell receptor beta chains sequenced from a single sample in a study of blood T cell repertoires in COVID-19. Produced via immunoSEQ multiplex PCR; TCRdb's table is partial and in-frame only. Of about 210,000 clones listed, 65% to 90% are singletons. The sample consisted of PBMCs or T cells enriched from blood (not recorded which). The source of these receptors is a woman between 45 and 60 years old with acute COVID-19.

J is TRBJ2-7 and V is TRBV6-5; 10 positions agree with TRBD2. CDR3 length: 13 residues. From germline, CDR1 is MNHEY and CDR2 SVGAGI. Losses at the gene ends were 6 bases for V and 6 bases for J; bases not matched to a gene: 5. CDR3 coding DNA: TGTGCCAGCAGCGGGCTAGCGGGAGCCGAGCAGTACTTC. This sequence encodes CASSGLAGAEQYF.

V usage is TRBV12-5 and J usage is TRBJ1-1; 7 bases agree with TRBD1. This CDR3 has 15 residues. Looked up from germline, CDR1 is LGHNT and CDR2 is FRNRAP. With 6 bases clipped from V and 2 bases from J, the junction kept 9 bases outside the gene matches. Here the CDR3 DNA reads TGTGCTAGTGGCTGGAGCCCAGGGGGAAACACTGAAGCTTTCTTT. This translates into CASGWSPGGNTEAFF.

The rearrangement links TRBV28 to TRBJ1-2; TRBD1 might be the D (6 bases). This CDR3 has 14 residues. The V and J ends lost 6 bases and 4 bases respectively, with 15 bases between them. Germline assignment: CDR1 MDHEN and CDR2 SYDVKM. The CDR3 DNA follows: TGTGCCAGCAGCCCTACAGGGTATAGCTATGGCTACACCTTC. Translated, it gives CASSPTGYSYGYTF.

The chain combines TRBV7-3 with TRBJ2-3; D perhaps matches TRBD1 (5 bases). The CDR3 has 15 amino acids. Trimming removed 0 bases from V and 1 base from J, with 8 bases in between. Germline assignment: CDR1 SGHTA and CDR2 FQGTGA. The CDR3 region has the DNA TGTGCCAGCAGCTTAACGGCGACAGGCACAGATACGCAGTATTTT. Protein sequence: CASSLTATGTDTQYF.

V usage is TRBV9 and J usage is TRBJ2-6, with 7 bases that match TRBD1. The CDR3 is 16 residues long. From germline, CDR1 is SGDLS and CDR2 YYNGEE. The trim removed 3 bases at V and 2 bases at J, leaving 5 bases unmatched. In nucleotides, the CDR3 is TGTGCCAGCAGCGCTCTCGACAGGGCTGGGGCCAACGTCCTGACTTTC. Its protein product is CASSALDRAGANVLTF. The full variable domain, completed using reference TRBV9 and TRBJ2-6, is DSGVTQTPKHLITATGQRVTLRCSPRSGDLSVYWYQQSLDQGLQFLIQYYNGEERAKGNILERFSAQQFPDLHSELNLSSLELGDSALYFCASSALDRAGANVLTFGAGSRLTVL.

The gene calls are TRBV7-2 and TRBJ2-3, with D possibly TRBD2 on 5 matching bases. Germline assignment: CDR1 SGHTA and CDR2 FQGNSA. The CDR3 is 14 residues long. V lost 0 bases to trimming and J lost 5 bases, with 9 bases between them. The CDR3 loop is CASSLALREDTQYF. In DNA form, the CDR3 reads TGTGCCAGCAGCTTAGCATTGAGGGAAGATACGCAGTATTTT.

The chain joins TRBV19 to TRBJ2-6, with 9 bases lining up with TRBD1. This CDR3 contains 18 residues. Germline assignment: CDR1 LNHDA and CDR2 SQIVND (reference sequence). V dropped 6 bases and J dropped 2; count of bases not matched to a gene: 11. CDR3 residues: CASSFYTGGAPGANVLTF. CDR3 nucleotide sequence: TGTGCCAGTAGCTTCTACACAGGGGGCGCCCCTGGGGCCAACGTCCTGACTTTC.

The chain has TRBV7-9 and TRBJ2-1; D call uncertain. V was shortened by 1 base and J by 4 bases, with 11 bases between the two germline ends. The germline V gene encodes CDR1 SEHNR and CDR2 FQNEAQ (reference sequence). The CDR3 consists of 15 residues. CDR3 loop: CASSLGVAWYNEQFF. For the CDR3, the DNA is TGTGCCAGCAGCTTAGGGGTAGCTTGGTACAATGAGCAGTTCTTC.

The chain uses TRBV11-3 and TRBJ1-3; D gene uncertain. The CDR3 covers 14 residues. V lost 4 bases and J 0 bases, leaving 7 bases between the germline ends. CDR1 and CDR2 from the germline V gene are SGHNT and YENEEA. This CDR3 reads CASSYVSSGNTIYF. The CDR3 DNA reads TGTGCCAGCAGCTATGTTAGCTCTGGAAACACCATATATTTT. Drawing the rest from reference TRBV11-3 and TRBJ1-3, the complete variable domain is EAGVVQSPRYKIIEKKQPVAFWCNPISGHNTLYWYLQNLGQGPELLIRYENEEAVDDSQLPKDRFSAERLKGVDSTLKIQPAELGDSAVYLCASSYVSSGNTIYFGEGSWLTVV.

V usage is TRBV15 and J usage is TRBJ1-5; 8 nucleotides align to TRBD1. The CDR3 contains 13 residues. Per germline, CDR1 LNHNV and CDR2 YYDKDF (reference sequence). V was clipped by 8 bases and J by 2 bases; unmatched bases: 2. CDR3 DNA: TGTGCCACCGGGACAGGCGGCAATCAGCCCCAGCATTTT. It translates to CATGTGGNQPQHF.

This rearrangement joins TRBV3-1 (or the pseudogene TRBV3-2) to TRBJ1-1; D is unresolved. The CDR3 has 14 amino acids. V was pared by 4 bases and J by 10 bases, with 19 bases between. Germline CDR1 LGHDT, CDR2 YNNKEL (reference sequence). Here the CDR3 DNA reads TGTGCCAGCAGCCCCGAGGAAAGGCCTAGCGGAGCTTTCTTT. The encoded protein is CASSPEERPSGAFF.

In this sample, this clone turned up a few times. This chain uses TRBV5-1 with TRBJ1-1; D not resolved. The germline V and J ends were trimmed by 0 bases and 1 base, with 7 bases remaining between them. The CDR3 totals 14 residues. The V gene's germline CDR1 is SGHRS and CDR2 YFSETQ. CDR3 coding DNA: TGCGCCAGCAGCTTGGGTGAGGCGAACACTGAAGCTTTCTTT. Translated: CASSLGEANTEAFF.

The chain combines TRBV6-5 with TRBJ1-4, with D maybe TRBD1 (5 bases). There are 15 residues in the CDR3. CDR1 is MNHEY and CDR2 is SVGAGI in the germline V gene. With 7 bases removed from V and 5 bases from J, the gap between germline ends came to 17 bases. Here the CDR3 reads CASKTTRTSNEKLFF. DNA of the CDR3: TGTGCCAGCAAAACGACCCGGACATCAAATGAAAAACTGTTTTTT.

The rearrangement uses TRBV11-3 and TRBJ2-3; 14 nucleotides agree with TRBD2. This CDR3 region has 17 residues. V gave up 2 bases and J gave up 1 base; unmatched junction bases: 2. CDR1 and CDR2 from the germline V gene are SGHNT and YENEEA. The CDR3 coding sequence is TGTGCCAGCAGCTTATCGGGACTAGCGGGGGGCACAGATACGCAGTATTTT. Protein: CASSLSGLAGGTDTQYF. The whole variable domain, remainder taken from reference TRBV11-3 and TRBJ2-3, is EAGVVQSPRYKIIEKKQPVAFWCNPISGHNTLYWYLQNLGQGPELLIRYENEEAVDDSQLPKDRFSAERLKGVDSTLKIQPAELGDSAVYLCASSLSGLAGGTDTQYFGPGTRLTVL.

The chain links TRBV5-1 to TRBJ1-2, with 7 bases fitting TRBD1. This CDR3 contains 13 residues. Germline values: CDR1 SGHRS, CDR2 YFSETQ. Trimming cost V 4 bases and J 3 bases; bases outside gene matches: 3. The CDR3: CASSGDSYYGYTF. The CDR3 DNA is TGCGCCAGCAGCGGGGACAGCTACTATGGCTACACCTTC.

A few counts support this clone. The chain employs TRBV24-1 and TRBJ2-6; TRBD1 matches at 10 bases. CDR1 is KGHDR and CDR2 is SFDVKD in the germline V gene. V was clipped by 3 bases and J by 4 bases; unmatched bases: 8. This CDR3 contains 18 residues. This CDR3 reads CATSDRRQGATGANVLTF. Written as DNA, the CDR3 is TGTGCCACCAGTGATCGCAGACAGGGGGCTACCGGGGCCAACGTCCTGACTTTC.

The chain carries TRBV7-9 and TRBJ1-1; TRBD1 agrees at 8 bases. Germline-derived CDR1 and CDR2 are SEHNR and FQNEAQ (reference sequence). This CDR3 contains 12 residues. V was pared by 5 bases and J by 5 bases, with 1 base of the junction left unmatched. For the CDR3, the DNA is TGTGCCAGCAGCCAGGGGGCGACTGAAGCTTTCTTT. Translation: CASSQGATEAFF.

CDR3 DNA sequence: TGCGCCAGCAGCTTGAGTTTGCGGGAGGGGGACAATGAGCAGTTCTTC. Its translation: CASSLSLREGDNEQFF. The V gene is TRBV5-1, the J gene TRBJ2-1, with TRBD2 identical over 9 bases. V gave up 1 base and J gave up 5 bases; unmatched junction bases: 7. CDR1 is SGHRS, CDR2 YFSETQ, per germline. The CDR3 extends over 16 amino acids. Looking up the rest from reference TRBV5-1 and TRBJ2-1 gives the full variable domain: KAGVTQTPRYLIKTRGQQVTLSCSPISGHRSVSWYQQTPGQGLQFLFEYFSETQRNKGNFPGRFSGRQFSNSRSEMNVSTLELGDSALYLCASSLSLREGDNEQFFGPGTRLTVL.

This clone has just a few counts. The rearrangement uses TRBV6-2 or TRBV6-3 and TRBJ2-7, with 7 bases fitting TRBD1. Germline V gives CDR1 MNHEY, CDR2 SVGEGT. V lost 5 bases and J lost 2; bases outside the gene matches: 6. This CDR3 contains 14 residues. The CDR3 DNA reads TGTGCCAGCAGTAGGCCGGGGACAGCCTACGAGCAGTACTTC. Translated: CASSRPGTAYEQYF.

This clone was counted many times. The chain is built from TRBV27 and TRBJ2-7, with D possibly being TRBD2 (6 bases). The CDR3 runs to 14 residues. The germline V and J ends were trimmed by 6 bases and 2 bases, with 14 bases remaining between them. Germline V gene sequence: CDR1 MNHEY, CDR2 SMNVEV (reference sequence). CDR3 in DNA: TGTGCCAGCAGCCGAGGACGGGGGACCTACGAGCAGTACTTC. Encoded protein: CASSRGRGTYEQYF.

The chain carries TRBV5-1 and TRBJ2-3, with 7 bases fitting TRBD1. The CDR3 length is 16 residues. Germline CDR1 and CDR2: SGHRS and YFSETQ. Unmatched junction bases numbered 9, after V lost 3 bases and J lost 2 bases. CDR3 amino acids: CASSSGDRVHTDTQYF. CDR3 DNA sequence: TGCGCCAGCAGCTCCGGAGACAGGGTACACACAGATACGCAGTATTTT.

The chain is built from TRBV15 and TRBJ2-7; unclear D gene. CDR1 is LNHNV and CDR2 is YYDKDF in the germline V gene (reference sequence). Trimming cost V 1 base and J 5 bases, with 21 bases left between them. This CDR3 region has 17 residues. In nucleotides, the CDR3 is TGTGCCACCAGCAGAGCGAGATTCGGGTCGAAGGTTAACGAGCAGTACTTC. It translates to CATSRARFGSKVNEQYF.

The chain couples TRBV6-2 or TRBV6-3 to TRBJ2-7, with TRBD1 identical over 10 bases. The CDR3 is made up of 19 amino acids. Germline CDR1 MNHEY, CDR2 SVGEGT. The J segment lost 7 bases and the V segment lost 2 bases, leaving 20 bases of the junction unmatched. As DNA, the CDR3 is TGTGCCAGCAGTTACCCCGGGGACAGGGGAATACGAGGGCCCGGGGAGCAGTACTTC. This codes for CASSYPGDRGIRGPGEQYF.

V is TRBV7-2 and J is TRBJ2-1; D may be TRBD1 (6 bases). The germline CDR1 and CDR2 sequences are SGHTA and FQGNSA. The CDR3 sequence is 14 residues long. V was pared by 4 bases and J by 7 bases, with 14 bases between. CDR3 sequence: CASSSGPQGNEQFF. Written as DNA, the CDR3 is TGTGCCAGCAGCTCGGGTCCCCAGGGGAATGAGCAGTTCTTC.

The rearrangement uses TRBV6-1 and TRBJ1-2; perhaps TRBD1 as D (6 bases). Trimming cost V 1 base and J 2 bases, with 8 bases left between them. Looked up from germline, CDR1 is MNHNS and CDR2 is SASEGT. The CDR3 loop spans 14 amino acids. The CDR3 DNA reads TGTGCCAGCAGTGAAGGGACAGCGAACTATGGCTACACCTTC. Its translation: CASSEGTANYGYTF.

This chain uses TRBV18 with TRBJ1-5, with TRBD1 as a possible D gene (5 bases). Trimming shortened V by 2 bases and J by 0 bases, and 11 bases separated the two germline ends. Germline CDR1 is KGHSH and CDR2 is LQKENI. The CDR3 runs to 16 residues. The DNA for the CDR3 is TGTGCCAGCTCACCAGTCGGGGGGTTTAGCAATCAGCCCCAGCATTTT. Protein sequence: CASSPVGGFSNQPQHF.

V gene TRBV29-1 combines with J gene TRBJ2-2, with D perhaps matching TRBD1 (6 bases). Trimming shortened V by 7 bases and J by 4 bases, and 19 bases separated the two germline ends. The CDR3 is 15 amino acids. Germline V gives CDR1 SQVTM, CDR2 ANQGSEA. CDR3 amino acids: CSARSQGSGTGELFF. DNA of the CDR3: TGCAGCGCTCGGTCCCAGGGGTCGGGCACCGGGGAGCTGTTTTTT.

The V and J genes are TRBV29-1 and TRBJ1-1; 10 positions agree with TRBD1. The ends lost 7 bases at V and 10 bases at J; junction bases unmatched: 9. This CDR3 spans 12 amino acids. CDR1 and CDR2 from the germline V gene are SQVTM and ANQGSEA. The DNA of the CDR3 is TGCAGCGCCCTCTGGGGACAGGGGACAGCTTTCTTT. This gives the protein CSALWGQGTAFF.

V gene TRBV5-1 combines with J gene TRBJ2-5; 10 bases map to TRBD2. Germline CDR1 SGHRS, CDR2 YFSETQ. V shed 4 bases, J shed 0 bases, and the junction held 6 bases outside the gene matches. This CDR3 region has 16 residues. CDR3 bases: TGCGCCAGCAGCCCGCTTAGCGGGGGGTACCAAGAGACCCAGTACTTC. The encoded protein is CASSPLSGGYQETQYF.

CDR3 nucleotide sequence: TGCAGCGTTCAGGGGACCGAAAACATTCAGTACTTC. The encoded protein is CSVQGTENIQYF. V and J are TRBV29-1 and TRBJ2-4; TRBD1 is a possible D gene (6 bases). CDR3 length equals 12 residues. The V end was cut by 5 bases, the J end by 5 bases, with 10 bases between. CDR1 and CDR2 (germline): SQVTM, ANQGSEA.

This clone has a handful of counts. The CDR3 region has the DNA TGCGCCAGCAGCCAAGTTCTTATCACTAGCGGGTTAGGATCAGATACGCAGTATTTT. This sequence encodes CASSQVLITSGLGSDTQYF. The chain uses TRBV4-1 and TRBJ2-3; 9 bases line up with TRBD2. Germline lookup yields CDR1 MGHRA and CDR2 YSYEKL. Losses at the gene ends were 1 base for V and 4 bases for J; bases not matched to a gene: 15. The CDR3 consists of 19 residues.

The V and J genes are TRBV28 and TRBJ2-7; D possibly corresponds to TRBD1 (6 bases). Germline lookup yields CDR1 MDHEN and CDR2 SYDVKM. CDR3 length: 14 amino acids. Trimming cost V 7 bases and J 3 bases, with 16 bases left between them. The CDR3 here is CASNPGDTVYEQYF. The CDR3 DNA follows: TGTGCCAGCAACCCCGGGGACACCGTCTACGAGCAGTACTTC.